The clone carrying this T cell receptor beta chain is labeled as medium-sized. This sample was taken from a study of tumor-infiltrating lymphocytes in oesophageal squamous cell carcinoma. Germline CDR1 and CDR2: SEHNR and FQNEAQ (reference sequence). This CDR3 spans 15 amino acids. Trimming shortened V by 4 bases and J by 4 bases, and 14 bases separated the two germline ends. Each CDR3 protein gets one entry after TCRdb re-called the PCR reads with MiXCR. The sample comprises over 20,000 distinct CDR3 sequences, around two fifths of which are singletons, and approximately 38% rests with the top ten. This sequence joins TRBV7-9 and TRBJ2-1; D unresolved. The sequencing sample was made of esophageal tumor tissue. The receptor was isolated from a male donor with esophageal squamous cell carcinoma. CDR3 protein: CASSYLQTKYNEQFF. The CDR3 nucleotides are TGTGCCAGCAGCTACTTACAGACGAAGTACAATGAGCAGTTCTTC.